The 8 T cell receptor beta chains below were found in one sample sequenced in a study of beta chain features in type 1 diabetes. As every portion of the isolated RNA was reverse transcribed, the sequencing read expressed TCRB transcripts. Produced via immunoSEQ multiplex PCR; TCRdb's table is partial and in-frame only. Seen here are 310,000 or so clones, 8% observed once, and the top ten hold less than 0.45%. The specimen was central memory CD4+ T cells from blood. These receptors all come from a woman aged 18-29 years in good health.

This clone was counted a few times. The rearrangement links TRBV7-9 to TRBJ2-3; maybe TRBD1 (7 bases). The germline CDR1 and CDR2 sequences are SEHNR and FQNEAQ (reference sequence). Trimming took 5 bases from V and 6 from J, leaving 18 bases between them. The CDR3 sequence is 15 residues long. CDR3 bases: TGTGCCAGCAGCCCACCGGAGGGGGCTCGGGATACGCAGTATTTT. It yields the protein CASSPPEGARDTQYF.

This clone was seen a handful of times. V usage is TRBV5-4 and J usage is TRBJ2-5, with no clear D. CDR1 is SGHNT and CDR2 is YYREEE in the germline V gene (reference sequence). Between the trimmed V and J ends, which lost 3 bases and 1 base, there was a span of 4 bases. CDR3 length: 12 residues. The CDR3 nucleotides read TGTGCCAGCAGCTGGCCCCAAGAGACCCAGTACTTC. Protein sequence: CASSWPQETQYF.

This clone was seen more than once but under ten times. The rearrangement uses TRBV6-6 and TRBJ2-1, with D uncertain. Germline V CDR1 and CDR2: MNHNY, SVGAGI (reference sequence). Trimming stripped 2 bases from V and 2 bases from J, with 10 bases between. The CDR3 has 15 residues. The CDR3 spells CASSYTSIPYNEQFF. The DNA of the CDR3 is TGTGCCAGCAGTTACACGAGTATCCCCTACAATGAGCAGTTCTTC.

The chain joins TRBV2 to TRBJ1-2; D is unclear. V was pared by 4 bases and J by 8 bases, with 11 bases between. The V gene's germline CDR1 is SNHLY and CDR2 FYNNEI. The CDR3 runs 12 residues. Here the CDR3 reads CASSVFRRGYTF. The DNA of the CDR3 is TGTGCCAGCAGTGTATTCCGGCGGGGCTACACCTTC.

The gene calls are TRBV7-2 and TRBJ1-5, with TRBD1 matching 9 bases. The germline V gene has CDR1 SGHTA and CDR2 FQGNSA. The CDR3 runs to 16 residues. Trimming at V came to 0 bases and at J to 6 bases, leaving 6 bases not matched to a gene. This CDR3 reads CASSLAGGTGFQPQHF. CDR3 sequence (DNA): TGTGCCAGCAGCTTAGCGGGGGGGACAGGGTTTCAGCCCCAGCATTTT.

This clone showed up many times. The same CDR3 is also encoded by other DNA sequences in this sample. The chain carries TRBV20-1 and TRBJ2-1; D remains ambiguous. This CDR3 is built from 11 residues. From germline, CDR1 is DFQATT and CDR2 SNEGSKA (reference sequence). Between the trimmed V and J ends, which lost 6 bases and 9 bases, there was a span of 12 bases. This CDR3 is CSASRVGEQFF. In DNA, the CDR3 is TGCAGTGCCTCAAGGGTTGGTGAGCAGTTCTTC.

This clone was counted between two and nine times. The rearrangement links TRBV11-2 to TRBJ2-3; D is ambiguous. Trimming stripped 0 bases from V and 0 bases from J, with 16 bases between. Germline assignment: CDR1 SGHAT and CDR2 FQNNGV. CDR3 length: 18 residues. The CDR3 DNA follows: TGTGCCAGCAGCTTAGATCTGTCCATGTACAGAAGCACAGATACGCAGTATTTT. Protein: CASSLDLSMYRSTDTQYF.

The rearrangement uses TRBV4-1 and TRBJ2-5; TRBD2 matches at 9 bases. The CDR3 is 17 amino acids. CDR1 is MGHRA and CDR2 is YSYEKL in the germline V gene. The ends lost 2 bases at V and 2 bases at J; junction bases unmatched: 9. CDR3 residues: CASSQSQTSGYQETQYF. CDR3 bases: TGCGCCAGCAGCCAATCTCAGACTAGCGGTTATCAAGAGACCCAGTACTTC.